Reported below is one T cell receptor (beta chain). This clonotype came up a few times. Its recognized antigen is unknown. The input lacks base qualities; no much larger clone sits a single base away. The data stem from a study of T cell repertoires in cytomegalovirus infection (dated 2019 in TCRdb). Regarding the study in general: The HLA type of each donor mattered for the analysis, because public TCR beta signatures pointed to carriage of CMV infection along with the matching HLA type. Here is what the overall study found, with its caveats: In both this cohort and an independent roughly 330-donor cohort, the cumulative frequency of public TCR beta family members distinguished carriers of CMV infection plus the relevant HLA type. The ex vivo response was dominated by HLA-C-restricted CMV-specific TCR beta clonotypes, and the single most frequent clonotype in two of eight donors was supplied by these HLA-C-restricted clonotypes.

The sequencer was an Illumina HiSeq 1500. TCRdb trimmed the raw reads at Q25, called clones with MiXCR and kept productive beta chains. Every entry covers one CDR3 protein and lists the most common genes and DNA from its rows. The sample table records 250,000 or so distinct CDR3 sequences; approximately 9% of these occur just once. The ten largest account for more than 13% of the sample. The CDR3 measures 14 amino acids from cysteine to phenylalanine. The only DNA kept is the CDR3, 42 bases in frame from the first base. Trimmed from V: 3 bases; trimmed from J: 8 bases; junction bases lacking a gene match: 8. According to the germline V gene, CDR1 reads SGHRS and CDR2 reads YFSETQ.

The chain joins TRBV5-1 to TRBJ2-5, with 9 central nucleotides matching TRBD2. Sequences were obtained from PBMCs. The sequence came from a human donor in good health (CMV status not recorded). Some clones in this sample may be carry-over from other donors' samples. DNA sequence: TGCGCCAGCAGCTCAGCGGGGGGCCAGGTAACCCAGTACTTC. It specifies CASSSAGGQVTQYF.